A selection of T cell receptor beta chains follows, all from one sample in a study of blood T cell repertoires in COVID-19. The table came from immunoSEQ multiplex PCR; TCRdb's copy has only in-frame clones and leaves some out. The sample carries about 160,000 clones, about 87% recorded once. The sample comprised peripheral blood. These receptors originate from a woman aged 65 to 85 with COVID-19, enrolled during active disease. CDR3s include the opening cysteine and the closing phenylalanine or tryptophan. Each record gives: V gene, J gene, clone size, D gene, CDR3 DNA, CDR3 protein. D genes are given only for firm matches. Rows give clone size only sometimes, using once, few, many, or a class for an expanded clone.

TRBV9	TRBJ1-6	-	-	TGTGCCAGCAGCCTCCCCCCTAATAATTCACCCCTCCACTTT	CASSLPPNNSPLHF
TRBV28	TRBJ1-2	-	-	TGTGCCAGCAGTCTCGCGACAGGATATCCTGGCTACACCTTC	CASSLATGYPGYTF
TRBV19	TRBJ2-2	-	-	TGTGCCAGTAGTCCAGGGACATTGAACACCGGGGAGCTGTTTTTT	CASSPGTLNTGELFF
TRBV6-5	TRBJ1-6	-	-	TGTGCCAGCACCTCAATTTTGCGAGGTTCACCCCTCCACTTT	CASTSILRGSPLHF
TRBV25-1	TRBJ2-1	-	-	TGTGCCAGCAGTGTCAGAGGGAACTACAATGAGCAGTTCTTC	CASSVRGNYNEQFF
TRBV5-1	TRBJ1-6	-	-	TGCGCCAGCAGCTTGCAAGACCGTGGGTGGCCCAGGAATTCACCCCTCCACTTT	CASSLQDRGWPRNSPLHF
TRBV28	TRBJ1-1	-	-	TGTGCCAGCAGTCTACACAGGAACACTGAAGCTTTCTTT	CASSLHRNTEAFF
TRBV18	TRBJ2-5	-	-	TGTGCCACTACGCTTGGGGGGTCCCAAGAGACCCAGTACTTC	CATTLGGSQETQYF
TRBV9	TRBJ2-1	-	TRBD2	TGTGCCAGCAGCGCAATAACCACTAGCGGGGGGGAGCAGTTCTTC	CASSAITTSGGEQFF
TRBV28	TRBJ1-6	-	-	TGTGCCAGCAGTTTTTATCTCGATAATTCACCCCTCCACTTT	CASSFYLDNSPLHF
TRBV2	TRBJ1-1	-	-	TGTGCCAGCAGGGAGATACAGGGATCTGAAGCTTTCTTT	CASREIQGSEAFF
TRBV5-4	TRBJ1-2	-	TRBD1	TGTGCCAGCAGCCCAGCTTATTCGTACAGGGGGAACTATGGCTACACCTTC	CASSPAYSYRGNYGYTF
TRBV9	TRBJ2-4	-	TRBD1	TGTGCCAGCAGCGTAGCGGGGACAGTCAAAAACATTCAGTACTTC	CASSVAGTVKNIQYF
TRBV5-1	TRBJ2-5	-	TRBD2	TGCGCCAGCAGAGAAGGATTTAGCGGGGGCCAAGAGACCCAGTACTTC	CASREGFSGGQETQYF
TRBV30	TRBJ2-7	-	TRBD1	TGTGCCTGGAGTCAGGGGGTCTGGCTCTACGAGCAGTACTTC	CAWSQGVWLYEQYF
TRBV7-9	TRBJ1-6	-	-	TGTGCCCAAACCGTTGGGGGAGGGAATTCACCCCTCCACTTT	CAQTVGGGNSPLHF
TRBV27	TRBJ2-7	-	-	TGTGCCAGCAGTCGGGAGACAGAAAGCTCCTACGAGCAGTACTTC	CASSRETESSYEQYF
TRBV28	TRBJ2-1	-	TRBD1	TGTGCCAGCAGTCAATGGCAGGGGGCCAATGAGCAGTTCTTC	CASSQWQGANEQFF
TRBV3-1/TRBV3-2	TRBJ2-5	-	-	TGTGCCAGCAGCCAAGATGAGGAGACCCAGTACTTC	CASSQDEETQYF
TRBV28	TRBJ1-2	-	TRBD1	TGTGCCAGCACTTCGGACAGGGGGCCCTATGGCTACACCTTC	CASTSDRGPYGYTF
TRBV19	TRBJ1-4	-	TRBD1	TGTGCCAGTAGTTTGACAGGGATTAATGAAAAACTGTTTTTT	CASSLTGINEKLFF
TRBV15	TRBJ1-6	few	-	TGTGCCACCAGCAGCCCGGGGTTTGCATCACCCCTCCACTTT	CATSSPGFASPLHF
TRBV20-1	TRBJ2-7	-	-	TGCAGTGCTAGAGATCTGAGGGAGCAGTACTTC	CSARDLREQYF
TRBV5-1	TRBJ1-2	few	-	TGCGCCAGCAGCTTGGAAGGGGGCTATGGCTACACCTTC	CASSLEGGYGYTF
TRBV7-9	TRBJ1-3	-	-	TGTGCCAGCAGCTTTTCCGAGGGAAACACCATATATTTT	CASSFSEGNTIYF
TRBV15	TRBJ2-1	-	TRBD1	TGTGCCACCAGCAGAGATCGGGGGGACAGGGTCCATGAGCAGTTCTTC	CATSRDRGDRVHEQFF
TRBV15	TRBJ2-1	once	-	TGTGCCACCAGCAGAGATAGGCAGGCAAGCTCCTACAATGAGCAGTTCTTC	CATSRDRQASSYNEQFF
TRBV19	TRBJ1-6	few	-	TGTGCCAGTACCGGACAGTATAATTCACCCCTCCACTTT	CASTGQYNSPLHF
TRBV19	TRBJ2-2	-	-	TGTGCCAGTACCCCAGGCCGGGGGAGGAACACCGGGGAGCTGTTTTTT	CASTPGRGRNTGELFF
TRBV5-1	TRBJ2-7	-	TRBD1	TGCGCCAGCAGCTTCACAGGGGGATCCGGATCCTACGAGCAGTACTTC	CASSFTGGSGSYEQYF
TRBV5-1	TRBJ2-3	-	TRBD2	TGCGCCAGCAGCTTCGGGTTTAGCGGGGAGAAGAGCCCGACAGATACGCAGTATTTT	CASSFGFSGEKSPTDTQYF
TRBV6-7	TRBJ2-7	-	TRBD2	TGTGCCAGCAGTTACTCACCAGCCGGGACTAGCGGGGGTAACGAGCAGTACTTC	CASSYSPAGTSGGNEQYF
TRBV29-1	TRBJ2-7	-	-	TGCAGCGTTGAAGAAGGGGGGGGAGGCGAGCAGTACTTC	CSVEEGGGGEQYF
TRBV28	TRBJ2-7	-	TRBD2	TGTGCAACCCTAGCGGGGGGGGCGAGTGCTTCCGAGCAGTACTTC	CATLAGGASASEQYF
TRBV6-5	TRBJ1-2	-	TRBD1	TGTGCCAGCAGTCCTCGACAGGGTCGGGGCTACACCTTC	CASSPRQGRGYTF
TRBV5-8	TRBJ1-6	-	-	TGTGCCAGCAGCTTTAGAACAGGTTATTCACCCCTCCACTTT	CASSFRTGYSPLHF
TRBV2	TRBJ2-2	-	-	TGTGCCAGCAGTGAAGTGCAGGGGGGAATGGCCGGGGAGCTGTTTTTT	CASSEVQGGMAGELFF
TRBV27	TRBJ2-7	-	TRBD1	TGTGCCAGCACTCTGGACAGGGCCCCCTACGAGCAGTACTTC	CASTLDRAPYEQYF
TRBV7-8	TRBJ1-3	-	TRBD1	TGTGCCAGCAGTTACCGGGACAGGATATCCATATATTTT	CASSYRDRISIYF
TRBV7-9	TRBJ2-3	-	-	TGTGCCAGCAGCTTAGACGTGGCCGGGGGCACAGATACGCAGTATTTT	CASSLDVAGGTDTQYF
TRBV19	TRBJ2-3	-	TRBD1	TGTGCCAGTAGTACACAGGGGGCAGATACGCAGTATTTT	CASSTQGADTQYF
TRBV9	TRBJ1-5	once	-	TGTGCCAGCAGCGTAGATGCAGGAAATCAGCCCCAGCATTTT	CASSVDAGNQPQHF